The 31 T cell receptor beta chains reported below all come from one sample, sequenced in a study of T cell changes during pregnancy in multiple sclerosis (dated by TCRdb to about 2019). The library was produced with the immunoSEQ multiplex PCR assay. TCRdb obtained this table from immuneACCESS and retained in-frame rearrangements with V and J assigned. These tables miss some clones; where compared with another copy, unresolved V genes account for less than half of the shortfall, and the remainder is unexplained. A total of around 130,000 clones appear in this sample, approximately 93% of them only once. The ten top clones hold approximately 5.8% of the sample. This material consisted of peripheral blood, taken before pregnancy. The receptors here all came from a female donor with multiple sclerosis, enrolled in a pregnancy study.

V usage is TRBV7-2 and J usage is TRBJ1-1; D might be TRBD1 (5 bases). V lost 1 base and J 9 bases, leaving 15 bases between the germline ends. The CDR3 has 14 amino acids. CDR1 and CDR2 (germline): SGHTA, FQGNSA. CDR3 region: CASSLVQVASKAFF. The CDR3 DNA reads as TGTGCCAGCAGCTTAGTACAGGTTGCCAGTAAAGCTTTCTTT.

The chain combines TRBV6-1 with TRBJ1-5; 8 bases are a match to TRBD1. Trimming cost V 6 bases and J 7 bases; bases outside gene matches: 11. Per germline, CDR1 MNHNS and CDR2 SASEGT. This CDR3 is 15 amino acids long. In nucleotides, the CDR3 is TGTGCCAGCAGGACCGGGACAGGCCCTCAACAGCCCCAGCATTTT. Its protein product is CASRTGTGPQQPQHF.

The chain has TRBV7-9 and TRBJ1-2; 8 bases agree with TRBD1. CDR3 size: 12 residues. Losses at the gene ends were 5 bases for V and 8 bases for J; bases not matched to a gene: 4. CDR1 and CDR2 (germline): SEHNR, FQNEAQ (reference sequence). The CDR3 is CASSRTGRGYTF. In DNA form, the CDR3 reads TGTGCCAGCAGCCGGACAGGGCGCGGCTACACCTTC.

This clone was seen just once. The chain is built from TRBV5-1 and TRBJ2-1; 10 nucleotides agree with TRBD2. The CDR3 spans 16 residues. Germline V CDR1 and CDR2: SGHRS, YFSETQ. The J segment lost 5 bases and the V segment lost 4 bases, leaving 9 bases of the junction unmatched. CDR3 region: CASSISPGTSDNEQFF. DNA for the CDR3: TGCGCCAGCAGCATCAGTCCCGGGACTAGCGACAATGAGCAGTTCTTC.

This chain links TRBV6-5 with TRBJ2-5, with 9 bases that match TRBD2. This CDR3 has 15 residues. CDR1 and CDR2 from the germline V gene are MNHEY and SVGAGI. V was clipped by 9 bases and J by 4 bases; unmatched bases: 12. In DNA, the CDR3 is TGTGCCAGTCTACGGGGCGGGGGGGCAGGAGAGACCCAGTACTTC. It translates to CASLRGGGAGETQYF.

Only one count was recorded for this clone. CDR3 sequence (DNA): TGTGCCAGCAGCGACCGACAGGGGGCAAATGGCTACACCTTC. Translating it yields CASSDRQGANGYTF. This rearrangement joins TRBV5-6 to TRBJ1-2; 10 bases are a match to TRBD1. The ends lost 4 bases at V and 6 bases at J; junction bases unmatched: 6. Per germline, CDR1 SGHDT and CDR2 YYEEEE. CDR3 size: 14 residues.

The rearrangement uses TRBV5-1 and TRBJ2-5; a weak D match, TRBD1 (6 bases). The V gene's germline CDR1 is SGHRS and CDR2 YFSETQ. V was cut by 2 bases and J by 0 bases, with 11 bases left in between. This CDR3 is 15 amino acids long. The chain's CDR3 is CASSFGQMYQETQYF. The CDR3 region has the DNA TGCGCCAGCAGCTTTGGACAGATGTACCAAGAGACCCAGTACTTC.

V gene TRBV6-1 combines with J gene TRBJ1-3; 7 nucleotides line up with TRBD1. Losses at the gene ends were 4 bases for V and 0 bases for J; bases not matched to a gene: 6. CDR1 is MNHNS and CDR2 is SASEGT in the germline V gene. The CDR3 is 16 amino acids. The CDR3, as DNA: TGTGCCAGCAGTGGGGACAGCCAGCTCTCTGGAAACACCATATATTTT. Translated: CASSGDSQLSGNTIYF.

CDR3 amino acids: CATWTVPNEKLFF. The CDR3 DNA follows: TGTGCCACCTGGACAGTACCTAATGAAAAACTGTTTTTT. This chain uses TRBV6-1 with TRBJ1-4, with TRBD1 as a possible D gene (6 bases). There are 13 residues in the CDR3. The germline V gene has CDR1 MNHNS and CDR2 SASEGT. With 10 bases removed from V and 3 bases from J, the gap between germline ends came to 12 bases.

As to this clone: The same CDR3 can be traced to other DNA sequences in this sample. CDR3 in amino acids: CASSDRGNTEAFF. CDR3 nucleotide sequence: TGTGCCAGCAGCGACAGGGGGAACACTGAAGCTTTCTTT. The chain combines TRBV6-1 with TRBJ1-1; 8 bases match TRBD1. The V and J ends lost 6 bases and 1 base, in that order; junction bases with no gene match: 1. CDR1 is MNHNS and CDR2 is SASEGT in the germline V gene. The CDR3 sequence is 13 residues long.

The CDR3 DNA reads as TGTGCCAGCAGTTCCCCGGTTCTCAACAATGAGCAGTTCTTC. This sequence encodes CASSSPVLNNEQFF. The chain couples TRBV28 to TRBJ2-1; D gene unclear. Germline V CDR1 and CDR2: MDHEN, SYDVKM. CDR3 length equals 14 residues. Trimming took off 4 bases at V and 5 bases at J, with 12 bases between the two ends.

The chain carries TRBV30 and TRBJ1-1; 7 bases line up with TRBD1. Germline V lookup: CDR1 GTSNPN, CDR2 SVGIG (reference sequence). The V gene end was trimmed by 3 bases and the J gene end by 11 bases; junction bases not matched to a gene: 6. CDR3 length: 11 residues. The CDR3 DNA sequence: TGTGCCTGGAGCCCTATAGGGGGCGCTTTCTTT. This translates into CAWSPIGGAFF.

CDR3 bases: TGTGCCTGGAGTGGATGGTCAACGCTCGGTGGGGAGCTGTTTTTT. This sequence encodes CAWSGWSTLGGELFF. This chain connects TRBV30 to TRBJ2-2, with D unclear. The CDR3 consists of 15 residues. V shed 1 base and J shed 8 bases, with 17 bases lying between them. Germline assignment: CDR1 GTSNPN and CDR2 SVGIG (reference sequence).

The CDR3 nucleotides read TGTGCCAGCAGCTTCGACAGGGTTAGAACCGGGGAGCTGTTTTTT. As protein: CASSFDRVRTGELFF. The chain carries TRBV7-2 and TRBJ2-2, with 7 bases that match TRBD1. Germline values: CDR1 SGHTA, CDR2 FQGNSA. The CDR3 runs to 15 residues. Unmatched junction bases numbered 6, after V lost 3 bases and J lost 5 bases.

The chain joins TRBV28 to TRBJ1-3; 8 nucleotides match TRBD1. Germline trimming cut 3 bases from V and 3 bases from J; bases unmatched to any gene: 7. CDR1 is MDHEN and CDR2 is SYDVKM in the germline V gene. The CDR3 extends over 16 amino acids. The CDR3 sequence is CASSLSRGRGGNTIYF. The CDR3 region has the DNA TGTGCCAGCAGTTTGAGCAGGGGGCGCGGTGGAAACACCATATATTTT.

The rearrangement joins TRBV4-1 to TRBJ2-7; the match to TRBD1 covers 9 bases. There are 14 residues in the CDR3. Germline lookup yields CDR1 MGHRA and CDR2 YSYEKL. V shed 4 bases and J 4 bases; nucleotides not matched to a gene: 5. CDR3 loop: CASSPPDRGYEQYF. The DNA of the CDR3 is TGCGCCAGCAGCCCCCCGGACAGGGGATACGAGCAGTACTTC.

The CDR3 reads CASSLAQGSGNTIYF. DNA for the CDR3: TGTGCCAGCAGCTTAGCTCAGGGGTCGGGAAACACCATATATTTT. The chain links TRBV7-8 to TRBJ1-3; D may be TRBD1 (6 bases). Germline lookup yields CDR1 SGHVS and CDR2 FQNEAQ. This CDR3 is built from 15 residues. V lost 0 bases and J lost 4, with 10 bases in between.

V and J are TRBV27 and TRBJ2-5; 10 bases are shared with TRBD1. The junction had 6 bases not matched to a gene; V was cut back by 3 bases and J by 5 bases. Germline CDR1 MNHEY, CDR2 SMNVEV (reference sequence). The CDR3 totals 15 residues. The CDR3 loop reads CASSFRQGARETQYF. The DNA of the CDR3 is TGTGCCAGCAGTTTCCGACAGGGGGCGCGGGAGACCCAGTACTTC.

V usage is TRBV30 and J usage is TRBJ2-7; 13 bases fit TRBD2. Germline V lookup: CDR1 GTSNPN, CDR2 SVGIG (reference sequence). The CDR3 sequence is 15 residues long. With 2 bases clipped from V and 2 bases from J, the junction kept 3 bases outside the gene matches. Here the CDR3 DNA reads TGTGCCTGGAGTAGGGGACTAGCGGGACCCTACGAGCAGTACTTC. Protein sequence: CAWSRGLAGPYEQYF.

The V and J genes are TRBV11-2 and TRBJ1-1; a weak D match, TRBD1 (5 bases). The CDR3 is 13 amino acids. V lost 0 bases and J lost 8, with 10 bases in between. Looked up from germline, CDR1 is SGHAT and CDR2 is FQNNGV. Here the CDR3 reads CASSLDTGYEAFF. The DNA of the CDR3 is TGTGCCAGCAGCTTAGACACAGGCTACGAAGCTTTCTTT.

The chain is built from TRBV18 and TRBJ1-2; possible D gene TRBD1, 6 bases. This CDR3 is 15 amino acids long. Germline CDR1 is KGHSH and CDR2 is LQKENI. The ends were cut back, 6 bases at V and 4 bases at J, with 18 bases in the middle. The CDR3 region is CASSPEAGDLYGYTF. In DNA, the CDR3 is TGTGCCAGCTCCCCGGAGGCAGGGGATCTCTATGGCTACACCTTC. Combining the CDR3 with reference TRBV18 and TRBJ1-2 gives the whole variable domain NAGVMQNPRHLVRRRGQEARLRCSPMKGHSHVYWYRQLPEEGLKFMVYLQKENIIDESGMPKERFSAEFPKEGPSILRIQQVVRGDSAAYFCASSPEAGDLYGYTFGSGTRLTVV.

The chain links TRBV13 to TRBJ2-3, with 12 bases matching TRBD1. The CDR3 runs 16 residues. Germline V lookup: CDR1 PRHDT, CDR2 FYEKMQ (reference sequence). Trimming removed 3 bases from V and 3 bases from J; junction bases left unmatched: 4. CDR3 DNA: TGTGCCAGCAGCTTGGGGACAGGGGGCTGGACAGATACGCAGTATTTT. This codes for CASSLGTGGWTDTQYF.

The CDR3 sequence is CASSRDRGETQYF. The CDR3 region has the DNA TGTGCCAGCAGCAGAGATAGAGGAGAGACCCAGTACTTC. The V and J genes are TRBV6-1 and TRBJ2-5; D unclear. From germline, CDR1 is MNHNS and CDR2 SASEGT. Trimming took 6 bases from V and 4 from J, leaving 12 bases between them. The CDR3 totals 13 residues.

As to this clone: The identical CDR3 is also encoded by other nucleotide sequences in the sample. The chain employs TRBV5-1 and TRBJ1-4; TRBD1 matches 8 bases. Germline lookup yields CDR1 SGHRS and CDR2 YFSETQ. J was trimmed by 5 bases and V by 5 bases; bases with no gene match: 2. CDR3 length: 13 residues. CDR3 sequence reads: CASSRDRNEKLFF. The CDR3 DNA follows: TGCGCCAGCAGTAGGGACAGGAATGAAAAACTGTTTTTT.

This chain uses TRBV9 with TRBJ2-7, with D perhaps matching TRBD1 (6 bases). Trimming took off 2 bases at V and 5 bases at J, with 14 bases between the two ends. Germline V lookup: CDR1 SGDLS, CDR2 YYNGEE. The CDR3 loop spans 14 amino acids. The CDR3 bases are TGTGCCAGCAGCGTCCAGGGGTTTGGTGACGAGCAGTACTTC. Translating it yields CASSVQGFGDEQYF.

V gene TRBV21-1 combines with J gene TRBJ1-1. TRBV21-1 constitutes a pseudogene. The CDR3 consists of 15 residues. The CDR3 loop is CASSKYAAADTEAFF. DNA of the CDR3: TGTGCCAGCAGCAAGTATGCGGCAGCCGACACTGAAGCTTTCTTT.

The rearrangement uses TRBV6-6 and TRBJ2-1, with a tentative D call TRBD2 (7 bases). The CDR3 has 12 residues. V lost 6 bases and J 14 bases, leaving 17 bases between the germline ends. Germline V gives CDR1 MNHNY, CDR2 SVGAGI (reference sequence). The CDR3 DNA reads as TGTGCCAGCAGCCTTGAGCGGGACACGGAGTTCTTC. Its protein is CASSLERDTEFF.

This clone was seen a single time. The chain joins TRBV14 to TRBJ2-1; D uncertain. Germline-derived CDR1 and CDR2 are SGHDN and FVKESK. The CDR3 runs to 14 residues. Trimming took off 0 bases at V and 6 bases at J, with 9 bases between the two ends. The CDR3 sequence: CASSQEVRGNEQFF. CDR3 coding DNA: TGTGCCAGCAGCCAAGAGGTACGAGGCAATGAGCAGTTCTTC.

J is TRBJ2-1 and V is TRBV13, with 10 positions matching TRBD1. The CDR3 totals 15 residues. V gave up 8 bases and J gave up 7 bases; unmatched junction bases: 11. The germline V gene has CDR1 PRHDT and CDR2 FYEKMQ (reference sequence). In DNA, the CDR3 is TGTGCCAGCGGCTCGTGGACAGGGGGGGTGAATGAGCAGTTCTTC. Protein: CASGSWTGGVNEQFF. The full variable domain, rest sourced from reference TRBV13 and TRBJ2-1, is AAGVIQSPRHLIKEKRETATLKCYPIPRHDTVYWYQQGPGQDPQFLISFYEKMQSDKGSIPDRFSAQQFSDYHSELNMSSLELGDSALYFCASGSWTGGVNEQFFGPGTRLTVL.

Written as DNA, the CDR3 is TGTGCCAGCTCACCCCTTCACGGGGGGGCTGTCGAGACCCAGTACTTC. It specifies CASSPLHGGAVETQYF. The chain recombines TRBV18 with TRBJ2-5; 8 positions agree with TRBD2. In germline, CDR1 is KGHSH, CDR2 LQKENI. The CDR3 sequence is 16 residues long. The V and J ends lost 3 bases and 5 bases, in that order; junction bases with no gene match: 11.

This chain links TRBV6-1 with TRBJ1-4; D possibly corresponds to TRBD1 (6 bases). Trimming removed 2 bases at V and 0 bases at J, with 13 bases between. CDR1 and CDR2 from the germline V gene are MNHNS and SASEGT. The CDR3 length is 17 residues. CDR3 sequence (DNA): TGTGCCAGCAGTGAAATGGGGGCCCATACAACTAATGAAAAACTGTTTTTT. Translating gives CASSEMGAHTTNEKLFF.